These T cell receptor beta chains were read from a single sample in a study of CD8+CD57+ T cells in acquired aplastic anemia. TCRdb re-called the reads with MiXCR, one entry per CDR3 protein. The sample has 150,000 or so distinct CDR3 sequences; less than 60% are singletons. The sample consisted of sorted CD4+, CD8+, or CD8+CD57+ T cells (not recorded which) from PBMCs. These receptors originate from a human donor with aplastic anemia. CDR3s include the opening cysteine and the closing phenylalanine or tryptophan. Each record gives: J gene, clone size, V gene, D gene, CDR3 protein, CDR3 DNA. A D gene is named only where the DNA matches it firmly. Clone size appears in some rows only: once, few, many, or a class for an expanded clone.

J: TRBJ2-5
size: -
V: TRBV19
D: -
CDR3: CASRVLRGVETQYF
DNA: TGTGCCAGTAGGGTCTTGCGTGGGGTTGAGACCCAGTACTTC

J: TRBJ2-5
size: many
V: TRBV9
D: TRBD2
CDR3: CASSPGGETQYF
DNA: TGTGCCAGCAGCCCCGGGGGGGAGACCCAGTACTTC

J: TRBJ2-7
size: many
V: TRBV13
D: -
CDR3: CASSEGPYEQYF
DNA: TGTGCCAGCAGCGAAGGTCCCTACGAGCAGTACTTC

J: TRBJ2-2
size: -
V: TRBV7-9
D: -
CDR3: CASSSQWTGELFF
DNA: TGTGCCAGCAGCTCTCAATGGACCGGGGAGCTGTTTTTT

J: TRBJ2-5
size: -
V: TRBV2
D: -
CDR3: CANGETQYF
DNA: TGTGCCAACGGCGAGACCCAGTACTTC

J: TRBJ2-5
size: many
V: TRBV4-1
D: -
CDR3: CASSQGGANSETQYF
DNA: TGCGCCAGCAGCCAAGGGGGGGCCAATTCTGAGACCCAGTACTTC

J: TRBJ2-1
size: once
V: TRBV7-6
D: -
CDR3: CASSLLWGHEQFF
DNA: TGTGCCAGCAGCTTACTCTGGGGGCACGAGCAGTTCTTC

J: TRBJ2-5
size: many
V: TRBV2
D: -
CDR3: CASSEERTDLLETQYF
DNA: TGTGCCAGCAGTGAAGAAAGGACAGATCTTTTAGAGACCCAGTACTTC

J: TRBJ1-1
size: -
V: TRBV20-1
D: TRBD1
CDR3: CSASSRGGAFF
DNA: TGCAGTGCTAGCTCCAGGGGGGGAGCTTTCTTT

J: TRBJ2-3
size: -
V: TRBV9
D: -
CDR3: CASSVVRDPTDTQYF
DNA: TGTGCCAGCAGCGTAGTAAGGGACCCCACAGATACGCAGTATTTT

J: TRBJ2-3
size: -
V: TRBV6-2/TRBV6-3
D: TRBD2
CDR3: CASCYSTPTGGPTDTQYF
DNA: TGTGCCAGCTGTTACTCTACTCCTACGGGGGGTCCCACAGATACGCAGTATTTT

J: TRBJ1-6
size: few
V: TRBV20-1
D: -
CDR3: CSAFRVNSPLHF
DNA: TGCAGTGCGTTCAGGGTCAATTCACCCCTCCACTTT

J: TRBJ2-3
size: -
V: TRBV19
D: TRBD1
CDR3: CASGNGQGDTQYF
DNA: TGTGCCAGTGGGAACGGACAGGGGGATACGCAGTATTTT

J: TRBJ2-2
size: few
V: TRBV15
D: -
CDR3: CATSRDMGTGELFF
DNA: TGTGCCACCAGCAGAGATATGGGGACCGGGGAGCTGTTTTTT

J: TRBJ2-5
size: many
V: TRBV2
D: -
CDR3: CASPGALQETQYF
DNA: TGTGCCAGCCCAGGGGCCCTCCAAGAGACCCAGTACTTC

J: TRBJ2-3
size: many
V: TRBV11-2
D: -
CDR3: CASSLRRGGRTDTQYF
DNA: TGTGCCAGCAGCTTACGGAGGGGGGGGCGGACAGATACGCAGTATTTT

J: TRBJ1-1
size: -
V: TRBV9
D: -
CDR3: CASSVEGHLNTEAFF
DNA: TGTGCCAGCAGCGTAGAGGGACACCTGAACACTGAAGCTTTCTTT

J: TRBJ1-6
size: few
V: TRBV9
D: -
CDR3: CASSQRAGGDSPLHF
DNA: TGTGCCAGCAGCCAGAGGGCGGGTGGCGATTCACCCCTCCACTTT

J: TRBJ1-1
size: many
V: TRBV12-3/TRBV12-4
D: TRBD1
CDR3: CASSLALRDSLNTEAFF
DNA: TGTGCCAGCAGTTTAGCGCTAAGGGACAGCTTGAACACTGAAGCTTTCTTT

J: TRBJ2-1
size: once
V: TRBV10-3
D: TRBD2
CDR3: CAISEWGSGGATHEQFF
DNA: TGTGCCATCAGTGAGTGGGGTAGCGGGGGGGCCACCCATGAGCAGTTCTTC

J: TRBJ1-5
size: many
V: TRBV7-8
D: -
CDR3: CASSPHRTVYQPQHF
DNA: TGTGCCAGCAGCCCCCACCGGACAGTATATCAGCCCCAGCATTTT

J: TRBJ2-7
size: -
V: TRBV6-1
D: -
CDR3: CASSHSPGSSYEQYF
DNA: TGTGCCAGCAGCCATTCTCCGGGGTCCTCCTACGAGCAGTACTTC

J: TRBJ2-7
size: many
V: TRBV27
D: -
CDR3: CASSSLGAGYEQYF
DNA: TGTGCCAGCAGTAGCTTGGGGGCAGGCTACGAGCAGTACTTC

J: TRBJ1-2
size: -
V: TRBV2
D: -
CDR3: CASSEDRGYGYTF
DNA: TGTGCCAGCAGTGAAGATCGTGGCTATGGCTACACCTTC

J: TRBJ1-2
size: -
V: TRBV9
D: TRBD1
CDR3: CASSTDTTRGHGYTF
DNA: TGTGCCAGCAGCACGGACACAACCAGGGGGCATGGCTACACCTTC

J: TRBJ2-3
size: once
V: TRBV7-8
D: -
CDR3: CASSLVISDTQYF
DNA: TGTGCCAGCAGCTTAGTGATATCCGATACGCAGTATTTT

J: TRBJ1-1
size: -
V: TRBV15
D: -
CDR3: CATSRATRVEAFF
DNA: TGTGCCACCAGCAGAGCGACAAGGGTGGAAGCTTTCTTT

J: TRBJ1-2
size: many
V: TRBV20-1
D: -
CDR3: CSARGAGHGYTF
DNA: TGCAGTGCTAGAGGCGCGGGACATGGCTACACCTTC

J: TRBJ1-5
size: -
V: TRBV4-1
D: TRBD1
CDR3: CASSQSRDRGQPQHF
DNA: TGCGCCAGCAGCCAATCCCGGGACAGGGGCCAGCCCCAGCATTTT

J: TRBJ1-2
size: -
V: TRBV4-2
D: -
CDR3: CASSPVGQGTDYGYTF
DNA: TGTGCCAGCAGCCCGGTAGGGCAGGGCACCGACTATGGCTACACCTTC

J: TRBJ2-1
size: -
V: TRBV7-9
D: -
CDR3: CASRGIGYNEQFF
DNA: TGTGCCAGCCGGGGGATAGGTTACAATGAGCAGTTCTTC

J: TRBJ1-6
size: -
V: TRBV10-3
D: TRBD1
CDR3: CAISESTTGGGSYNSPLHF
DNA: TGTGCCATCAGTGAGTCGACTACAGGGGGGGGCTCCTATAATTCACCCCTCCACTTT

J: TRBJ1-3
size: few
V: TRBV4-1
D: TRBD1
CDR3: CASSLQDRGAGNTIYF
DNA: TGCGCCAGCAGCTTACAAGACAGGGGGGCTGGAAACACCATATATTTT

J: TRBJ1-1
size: -
V: TRBV10-3
D: -
CDR3: CAISESVGGTGGLAFF
DNA: TGTGCCATCAGTGAGTCGGTCGGCGGTACAGGAGGGTTAGCTTTCTTT

J: TRBJ2-1
size: once
V: TRBV6-9
D: TRBD2
CDR3: CASRLGTSGVYNEQFF
DNA: TGTGCCAGCAGGCTAGGGACTAGCGGAGTCTACAATGAGCAGTTCTTC

J: TRBJ1-2
size: -
V: TRBV5-4
D: TRBD1
CDR3: CASSPGDRGYGYTF
DNA: TGTGCCAGCAGCCCCGGCGACAGGGGCTATGGCTACACCTTC

J: TRBJ2-3
size: -
V: TRBV19
D: -
CDR3: CASSKFSERTSTDTQYF
DNA: TGTGCCAGTAGTAAATTCTCAGAACGCACTAGCACAGATACGCAGTATTTT

J: TRBJ1-1
size: -
V: TRBV6-4
D: -
CDR3: CASSRDGTTTEAFF
DNA: TGTGCCAGCAGCCGGGACGGTACCACCACTGAAGCTTTCTTT

J: TRBJ2-7
size: many
V: TRBV20-1
D: -
CDR3: CSARGRDYEQYF
DNA: TGCAGTGCTAGAGGCAGGGACTACGAGCAGTACTTC

J: TRBJ1-2
size: many
V: TRBV2
D: -
CDR3: CAIYTGANYGYTF
DNA: TGTGCTATATACACTGGAGCTAACTATGGCTACACCTTC

J: TRBJ1-5
size: -
V: TRBV2
D: -
CDR3: CANSGGGNQPQHF
DNA: TGTGCCAACAGTGGAGGTGGAAATCAGCCCCAGCATTTT

J: TRBJ1-2
size: -
V: TRBV10-3
D: TRBD1
CDR3: CAITGTGANYGYTF
DNA: TGTGCCATTACCGGGACAGGGGCTAACTATGGCTACACCTTC

J: TRBJ1-2
size: many
V: TRBV5-6
D: TRBD1
CDR3: CASSLGLQGQPNYGYTF
DNA: TGTGCCAGCAGCTTGGGGTTACAGGGGCAGCCTAACTATGGCTACACCTTC

J: TRBJ1-1
size: -
V: TRBV19
D: -
CDR3: CASSIRAGRDEAFF
DNA: TGTGCCAGTAGTATACGAGCAGGCAGGGATGAAGCTTTCTTT

J: TRBJ1-6
size: -
V: TRBV7-9
D: -
CDR3: CASSSAGAPLHF
DNA: TGTGCCAGCAGCTCCGCCGGGGCACCCCTCCACTTT

J: TRBJ1-4
size: -
V: TRBV15
D: -
CDR3: CATSRDRGTGDEKLFF
DNA: TGTGCCACCAGCAGAGACCGGGGGACGGGGGATGAAAAACTGTTTTTT

J: TRBJ2-5
size: many
V: TRBV12-3/TRBV12-4
D: -
CDR3: CASSQTGPQETQYF
DNA: TGTGCCAGCAGCCAAACGGGGCCCCAAGAGACCCAGTACTTC

J: TRBJ2-4
size: -
V: TRBV12-3/TRBV12-4
D: TRBD2
CDR3: CASSFRLSGGVKNIQYF
DNA: TGTGCCAGCAGTTTTCGGCTTTCGGGGGGTGTCAAAAACATTCAGTACTTC

J: TRBJ2-7
size: -
V: TRBV20-1
D: TRBD2
CDR3: CSATRLAGRSYEQYF
DNA: TGCAGTGCAACTAGACTAGCGGGGCGCTCCTACGAGCAGTACTTC

J: TRBJ1-6
size: few
V: TRBV19
D: TRBD1
CDR3: CASSPGQGNSPLHF
DNA: TGTGCCAGCAGCCCCGGACAGGGCAATTCACCCCTCCACTTT

J: TRBJ2-2
size: -
V: TRBV20-1
D: -
CDR3: CSARGGRAMTGELFF
DNA: TGCAGTGCTAGGGGGGGCAGGGCGATGACCGGGGAGCTGTTTTTT

J: TRBJ2-3
size: -
V: TRBV7-2
D: TRBD2
CDR3: CASSSTSGLGDTQYF
DNA: TGTGCCAGCAGCTCTACTAGCGGCTTGGGCGATACGCAGTATTTT

J: TRBJ2-1
size: once
V: TRBV20-1
D: TRBD2
CDR3: CSARDLAGASDNEQFF
DNA: TGCAGTGCTAGAGATCTAGCGGGGGCCTCGGACAATGAGCAGTTCTTC

J: TRBJ1-4
size: many
V: TRBV12-3/TRBV12-4
D: -
CDR3: CASTPTGGGPNEKLFF
DNA: TGTGCCAGCACCCCTACCGGCGGGGGGCCCAATGAAAAACTGTTTTTT

J: TRBJ2-3
size: -
V: TRBV20-1
D: -
CDR3: CSARATPTDTQYF
DNA: TGCAGTGCTAGAGCTACCCCCACAGATACGCAGTATTTT

J: TRBJ1-6
size: -
V: TRBV20-1
D: TRBD1
CDR3: CSAPTGALEALHF
DNA: TGCAGTGCGCCTACAGGGGCGCTAGAGGCCCTCCACTTT

J: TRBJ1-1
size: -
V: TRBV25-1
D: TRBD1
CDR3: CASSDHISLQGVNTEAFF
DNA: TGTGCCAGCAGTGACCATATCTCCCTCCAGGGGGTTAACACTGAAGCTTTCTTT

J: TRBJ2-2
size: many
V: TRBV29-1
D: -
CDR3: CSSTHGAGELFF
DNA: TGCAGCTCCACCCATGGAGCCGGGGAGCTGTTTTTT

J: TRBJ1-6
size: -
V: TRBV4-1
D: -
CDR3: CASSQEGGSPLHF
DNA: TGCGCCAGCAGCCAAGAGGGGGGGTCACCCCTCCACTTT

J: TRBJ1-2
size: -
V: TRBV7-2
D: -
CDR3: CASSESAGLYGYTF
DNA: TGTGCCAGCAGCGAGTCGGCCGGGCTCTATGGCTACACCTTC